The next 25 T cell receptor beta chains were all read from a single sample in a study of blood T cell repertoires in COVID-19. Some clones are missing from TCRdb's copy, which holds only in-frame ones; the method was immunoSEQ multiplex PCR. Here the sample spans approximately 300,000 clones, nearly 90% being singletons. Sequencing was performed on PBMCs or T cells enriched from blood (not recorded which). The receptors here all came from a woman in her thirties who had recovered from COVID-19.

The chain is built from TRBV2 and TRBJ1-5; the D gene is possibly TRBD1 (5 bases). Germline CDR1 SNHLY, CDR2 FYNNEI. The CDR3 consists of 15 residues. V was cut by 5 bases and J by 1 base, with 12 bases left in between. CDR3 sequence: CASSPTVLSNQPQHF. CDR3 DNA: TGTGCCAGCAGTCCGACAGTGCTGAGCAATCAGCCCCAGCATTTT.

This chain joins TRBV30 and TRBJ1-1; D is uncertain. This CDR3 is built from 11 residues. Germline V gives CDR1 GTSNPN, CDR2 SVGIG (reference sequence). Trimming removed 2 bases at V and 8 bases at J, with 9 bases between. The CDR3 DNA follows: TGTGCCTGGAGTCTCCGGTCGGAAGCTTTCTTT. This gives the protein CAWSLRSEAFF.

The genes are TRBV7-2 and TRBJ1-1; 11 bases match TRBD1. Germline lookup yields CDR1 SGHTA and CDR2 FQGNSA. V was clipped by 4 bases and J by 6 bases; unmatched bases: 4. This CDR3 has 14 amino acids. CDR3 nucleotides: TGTGCCAGCAGCTCGGACAGGGGGCAGGCTGAAGCTTTCTTT. Amino acid sequence: CASSSDRGQAEAFF.

V gene TRBV29-1 combines with J gene TRBJ1-2; 8 nucleotides line up with TRBD1. The CDR3 spans 11 residues. The germline gives CDR1 SQVTM, CDR2 ANQGSEA. V shed 7 bases and J 8 bases; nucleotides not matched to a gene: 6. The CDR3 spells CSARTGRGYTF. For the CDR3, the DNA is TGCAGCGCCCGGACAGGGCGCGGCTACACCTTC. Together with reference TRBV29-1 and TRBJ1-2, the CDR3 gives the full variable domain: SAVISQKPSRDICQRGTSLTIQCQVDSQVTMMFWYRQQPGQSLTLIATANQGSEATYESGFVIDKFPISRPNLTFSTLTVSNMSPEDSSIYLCSARTGRGYTFGSGTRLTVV.

The rearrangement uses TRBV2 and TRBJ1-6; no definite D call. The ends were cut back, 3 bases at V and 0 bases at J, with 12 bases in the middle. Germline CDR1 is SNHLY and CDR2 is FYNNEI. The CDR3 has 17 residues. The CDR3 here is CASSDFSLSSYNSPLHF. The DNA for the CDR3 is TGTGCCAGCAGTGATTTCTCACTAAGCTCCTATAATTCACCCCTCCACTTT.

CDR3 protein: CASSIAGGPGTYEQYF. The CDR3 nucleotides read TGTGCCAGTAGTATAGCTGGAGGACCGGGAACCTACGAGCAGTACTTC. The chain employs TRBV19 and TRBJ2-7, with a tentative D call TRBD2 (5 bases). This CDR3 contains 16 residues. Looked up from germline, CDR1 is LNHDA and CDR2 is SQIVND (reference sequence). The V end was cut by 1 base, the J end by 2 bases, with 15 bases between.

The rearrangement uses TRBV7-9 and TRBJ2-3; D is possibly TRBD2 (6 bases). The CDR3 sequence is 15 residues long. Germline V gene data show CDR1 as SEHNR and CDR2 as FQNEAQ (reference sequence). V shed 1 base and J shed 5 bases, with 13 bases lying between them. CDR3 nucleotide sequence: TGTGCCAGCAGCTTAGAGGCTAGCGTGCGAGATACGCAGTATTTT. Translating gives CASSLEASVRDTQYF.

The rearrangement links TRBV7-6 to TRBJ2-2; 7 nucleotides agree with TRBD1. V shed 4 bases and J 5 bases; nucleotides not matched to a gene: 10. Germline loops: CDR1 SGHVS, CDR2 FNYEAQ. This CDR3 region has 16 residues. CDR3 in DNA: TGTGCCAGCAGCTCGAACAGGGGAAAGAGGACCGGGGAGCTGTTTTTT. Translating it yields CASSSNRGKRTGELFF.

The chain recombines TRBV9 with TRBJ1-6, with a possible D match to TRBD1 (6 bases). Trimming took 2 bases from V and 0 from J, leaving 18 bases between them. The germline V gene encodes CDR1 SGDLS and CDR2 YYNGEE. The CDR3 contains 19 residues. CDR3 amino acids: CASSVPPLRDNSYNSPLHF. The CDR3 DNA reads TGTGCCAGCAGCGTCCCCCCTTTACGGGACAACTCCTATAATTCACCCCTCCACTTT.

The CDR3 loop reads CASSESGAEQYF. DNA of the CDR3: TGCGCCAGCAGTGAGTCAGGGGCCGAGCAGTACTTC. The chain joins TRBV10-2 to TRBJ2-7; maybe TRBD1 (5 bases). Germline V gives CDR1 WSHSY, CDR2 SAAADI. This CDR3 is built from 12 residues. Trimming cost V 0 bases and J 6 bases, with 6 bases left between them.

This clone was detected only a few times. The chain uses TRBV4-2 and TRBJ1-3; 9 positions agree with TRBD1. CDR3 length: 14 amino acids. Germline CDR1 is LGHNA and CDR2 is YNFKEQ. The trim removed 3 bases at V and 8 bases at J, leaving 5 bases unmatched. This CDR3 is CASSQGTGLDTIYF. The CDR3 DNA reads as TGTGCCAGCAGCCAGGGGACAGGGTTAGACACCATATATTTT.

The rearrangement joins TRBV5-1 to TRBJ1-1; D may be TRBD1 (5 bases). V lost 4 bases and J lost 3, with 16 bases in between. The CDR3 is 15 amino acids. Germline V CDR1 and CDR2: SGHRS, YFSETQ. Here the CDR3 DNA reads TGCGCCAGCAGCGGAACCGGGACGGGAGACACTGAAGCTTTCTTT. It encodes CASSGTGTGDTEAFF.

This clone was counted between two and nine times. The chain is built from TRBV7-9 and TRBJ1-1; D gene ambiguous. CDR3 length: 14 amino acids. The germline CDR1 and CDR2 sequences are SEHNR and FQNEAQ (reference sequence). Trimming removed 5 bases from V and 1 base from J, with 11 bases in between. The CDR3 DNA reads TGTGCCAGCAGCATCAGGAGGGAGAACACTGAAGCTTTCTTT. Protein: CASSIRRENTEAFF.

The rearrangement uses TRBV7-2 and TRBJ1-1, with 10 bases fitting TRBD1. The germline CDR1 and CDR2 sequences are SGHTA and FQGNSA. This CDR3 comprises 18 residues. V shed 5 bases and J 2 bases; nucleotides not matched to a gene: 14. The chain's CDR3 is CASSARDRGRGFNTEAFF. The DNA of the CDR3 is TGTGCCAGCAGCGCCCGGGACAGGGGACGTGGGTTCAACACTGAAGCTTTCTTT.

The rearrangement links TRBV29-1 to TRBJ2-7; 9 bases are shared with TRBD1. The CDR3 is made up of 14 amino acids. Germline assignment: CDR1 SQVTM and CDR2 ANQGSEA. V shed 4 bases and J 4 bases; nucleotides not matched to a gene: 8. As DNA, the CDR3 is TGCAGCGTTGTCGGGACAGGGCGTATTTACGAGCAGTACTTC. The encoded protein is CSVVGTGRIYEQYF.

The rearrangement links TRBV9 to TRBJ1-3; 7 bases are shared with TRBD1. Germline V lookup: CDR1 SGDLS, CDR2 YYNGEE. The length of the CDR3 is 15 residues. With V trimmed by 0 bases and J by 3 bases, 3 bases remained unmatched. CDR3 nucleotides: TGTGCCAGCAGCGTAGTAGGGGGCTTTGGAAACACCATATATTTT. Protein sequence: CASSVVGGFGNTIYF.

The chain recombines TRBV5-1 with TRBJ2-1, with a possible D match to TRBD2 (5 bases). The CDR3 has 12 residues. V was clipped by 3 bases and J by 8 bases, with 9 bases between them. Per the germline V gene, CDR1 is SGHRS and CDR2 is YFSETQ. CDR3 residues: CASSSSGYEQFF. CDR3 bases: TGCGCCAGCAGCTCTTCGGGGTATGAGCAGTTCTTC.

The rearrangement uses TRBV29-1 and TRBJ1-2; D ambiguous. This CDR3 is built from 9 residues. Trimming removed 6 bases at V and 8 bases at J, with 7 bases between. Germline CDR1 and CDR2: SQVTM and ANQGSEA. CDR3 DNA: TGCAGCGTAGAACAGGGCTACACCTTC. This translates into CSVEQGYTF.

V usage is TRBV7-6 and J usage is TRBJ1-5; D might be TRBD1 (5 bases). This CDR3 has 15 amino acids. Per germline, CDR1 SGHVS and CDR2 FNYEAQ. V shed 1 base and J shed 6 bases, with 13 bases lying between them. The CDR3 protein is CASSLGQGIGQPQHF. CDR3 sequence (DNA): TGTGCCAGCAGCTTAGGTCAGGGAATCGGTCAGCCCCAGCATTTT.

The rearrangement links TRBV21-1 to TRBJ1-2. TRBV21-1 is a pseudogene segment. This CDR3 contains 15 residues. CDR3 DNA: TGTGCCAGCATCAATGGGCGGGGGCACGACTATGGCTACACCTTC. Protein sequence: CASINGRGHDYGYTF.

The chain has TRBV5-1 and TRBJ2-5, with D perhaps matching TRBD2 (6 bases). The CDR3 has 14 residues. Trimming removed 4 bases at V and 2 bases at J, with 12 bases between. Looked up from germline, CDR1 is SGHRS and CDR2 is YFSETQ. The CDR3 spells CASSPGGKQETQYF. The CDR3 DNA follows: TGCGCCAGCAGCCCCGGGGGAAAACAAGAGACCCAGTACTTC.

The gene calls are TRBV29-1 and TRBJ2-7, with D possibly TRBD2 on 7 matching bases. V was cut by 3 bases and J by 0 bases, with 15 bases left in between. CDR1 SQVTM and CDR2 ANQGSEA come from the germline V gene. There are 15 residues in the CDR3. The CDR3 loop reads CSVDWGGGTSYEQYF. The CDR3, as DNA: TGCAGCGTTGATTGGGGGGGCGGGACCTCCTACGAGCAGTACTTC.

The chain uses TRBV5-1 and TRBJ1-2; no definite D call. Trimming pared 5 bases from V and 0 bases from J, leaving 8 bases between. Looked up from germline, CDR1 is SGHRS and CDR2 is YFSETQ. The CDR3 covers 13 residues. In nucleotides, the CDR3 is TGCGCCAGCAGTGAGCCCCCTAACTATGGCTACACCTTC. Amino acid sequence: CASSEPPNYGYTF.

This clone has ten or more counts. The chain recombines TRBV7-9 with TRBJ2-4, with 7 bases that match TRBD1. V shed 5 bases and J 2 bases; nucleotides not matched to a gene: 9. The germline CDR1 and CDR2 sequences are SEHNR and FQNEAQ (reference sequence). This CDR3 spans 16 amino acids. CDR3 DNA: TGTGCCAGCAGCCGTGGCACAGGGGTTACCAAAAACATTCAGTACTTC. Translation: CASSRGTGVTKNIQYF.

The V gene is TRBV4-1, the J gene TRBJ2-3; 7 bases align to TRBD2. Germline trimming cut 4 bases from V and 2 bases from J; bases unmatched to any gene: 6. The CDR3 spans 15 residues. Germline V CDR1 and CDR2: MGHRA, YSYEKL. The CDR3 bases are TGCGCCAGCAGCCTTACCGGGACTAACACAGATACGCAGTATTTT. Translating it yields CASSLTGTNTDTQYF.